The source of this T cell receptor beta chain is a study of cytomegalovirus exposure and HLA in healthy donors. Study observations and caveats: Earlier analysis looked at TCR beta V segments, and most were productive about 87% or about 30% of the time. As was reported, the classifier diagnosed cytomegalovirus status with high specificity and sensitivity.

The V gene's germline CDR1 is MNHNY and CDR2 SVGAGI (reference sequence). The J segment lost 7 bases and the V segment lost 0 bases, leaving 7 bases of the junction unmatched. This CDR3 spans 16 amino acids. Use of 60 Vbeta and 13 Jbeta primers characterized the PCR. As originally analysed: In a later analysis, of tens of millions of unique beta chains, about 12 million appeared in at least two donors. The method was immunoSEQ multiplex PCR; TCRdb's version includes in-frame clones alone and lacks a portion of them. The V and J calls and clone size were taken over from that table, and D and trimming were inferred from the DNA. This table has some 120,000 clones, around 84% appearing once. With regard to this clone: No antigen is known for it.

The specimen sequenced was PBMCs. This chain connects TRBV6-6 to TRBJ1-1, with 11 bases fitting TRBD1. This sequence was found in a man younger than 45 in good health and CMV-seropositive. The CDR3 loop reads CASSYSDRGRSVEAFF. DNA of the CDR3: TGTGCCAGCAGTTACTCGGACAGGGGGCGTTCGGTTGAAGCTTTCTTT.